This TCR beta chain was sequenced in a study of radiation and T cells in renal cell carcinoma. Study results and limitations: From baseline, blood top tumor clonotypes peaked at 2 weeks post-radiation.

Note on this clone: Antigen specificity is unknown.

Described time point: blood 4 weeks post-SBRT, at nephrectomy. This sample's treatment: 15 Gy SBRT to primary tumor, nephrectomy 4 weeks later. The V gene end was trimmed by 7 bases and the J gene end by 0 bases; junction bases not matched to a gene: 0. Germline-derived CDR1 and CDR2 are SNHLY and FYNNEI. The CDR3 has 14 amino acids. Libraries were prepared by immunoSEQ multiplex PCR; TCRdb keeps only in-frame clonotypes and omits some of them. Among around 94,000 clones listed, 85% were seen once. This receptor was identified in a man in his forties or fifties with renal cell carcinoma. The source was blood, collected from a patient whose treatment included radiotherapy and nephrectomy. This rearrangement joins TRBV2 to TRBJ2-6, with TRBD1 identical over 7 bases. CDR3 in DNA: TGTGCCAGCAAGGGGGCCTCTGGGGCCAACGTCCTGACTTTC. It is translated as CASKGASGANVLTF.